This T cell receptor (beta chain) was profiled in a study of response to subunit inactivated influenza vaccine. MiXCR was run by TCRdb on the RT-PCR reads, yielding one entry per CDR3 protein. The top ten clones hold around 10% of a sample with roughly 620,000 distinct CDR3 sequences, around 10% of them seen once. The sample holds a few counts of this clonotype. Germline V lookup: CDR1 LGHDT, CDR2 YNNKEL (reference sequence). Between the trimmed V and J ends, which lost 4 bases and 0 bases, there was a span of 12 bases. The CDR3 consists of 15 residues. The data also belong to a second study, concerning T cells expressing NK-cell markers. This second study notes: Production of TCR beta cDNA relied on 5'RACE template switching with UMIs. Researchers got TCR beta repertoires out of sorted CD3+CD56+NKG2C+, CD3+CD56+NKG2C- and CD3+CD56-NKG2C+ T cells. HCMV seropositivity marked seven of the eight sequenced donors; one was seronegative. The CD3+CD56-NKG2C+ fraction of several donors was also led by these clonotypes.

The source was PBMCs from blood, collected on the day of vaccination. This sequence originates from a man in his fifties who received an inactivated influenza vaccine. This chain uses TRBV3-1 with TRBJ1-2; D is unresolved. The CDR3 region is CASSRNSGTNYGYTF. The DNA of the CDR3 is TGTGCCAGCAGCCGAAACTCCGGGACTAACTATGGCTACACCTTC.